This T cell receptor beta chain derives from a study of PD-1 blockade in mismatch repair-deficient tumors (TCRdb year 2017). Looking at the study overall: Between September 2013 and September 2016, the trial enrolled 86 consecutive patients with over nine mismatch repair-deficient cancer types, every one of whom had been previously treated and was progressing. Deep sequencing of TCR CDR3 regions was used to track tumor-associated T cell clones in peripheral blood of patients responding to PD-1 blockade.

Library prep was done by the immunoSEQ multiplex PCR assay. The table comes from immuneACCESS by way of TCRdb, which keeps in-frame sequences with V and J called. Part of the clones is missing from these tables; in studies checked, under half for an unresolved V gene and the rest for unknown reasons. The table for this sample lists more than 95,000 clones; 70% to 90% of them were counted only once. Roughly 14% of the sample is taken by the ten largest. Findings and caveats that apply to the study as a whole: Clones residing in the tumor, which were often undetectable in blood before treatment, expanded quickly after pembrolizumab and then contracted, generally before radiologic responses.

A word on this clone: This clone's antigen is unknown. Base qualities are not at hand, and no much larger clone is one base apart.

Mismatch repair deficiency was established in every enrolled patient by polymerase chain reaction or immunohistochemistry. TCR sequencing was performed for a few patients who responded to pembrolizumab therapy. In the phase II trial, pembrolizumab PD-1 blockade was tested prospectively in advanced mismatch repair-deficient cancers, no matter which tissue of origin the cancers came from. Peripheral blood T cell samples were gathered serially, both before PD-1 blockade started and at multiple time points afterward. Blood sampling time points were reported as weeks after the first dose of pembrolizumab. Based on the germline V gene, the CDR1 and CDR2 sequences are SGHTA and FQGNSA. From its cysteine to its phenylalanine, the CDR3 spans 15 amino acids. Just the 45-base CDR3 DNA is kept, in frame starting at base 1. After removal of 2 bases from V and 6 bases from J, the junction retains 6 bases not matched to a gene.

The source of this sequence is an adult with mismatch repair-deficient cancer. This chain is built from TRBV7-2 and TRBJ2-5; TRBD2 agrees with 10 junctional bases. The specimen was peripheral blood, collected 44 weeks after starting pembrolizumab. The sequenced DNA is TGTGCCAGCAGCTTATCGCTAGCGGGGGTACAGACCCAGTACTTC. Translated, it reads CASSLSLAGVQTQYF.